A single sample is the source of the 16 T cell receptor beta chains below, sequenced in a study of blood T cell repertoires in COVID-19. Sequenced by immunoSEQ multiplex PCR; TCRdb stores in-frame clones only, minus some. The sample has some 250,000 clones; approximately 83% are singletons. Sequenced input: peripheral blood. Source of these receptors: a man aged 25 to 45 who had recovered from COVID-19.

V gene TRBV10-2 combines with J gene TRBJ2-7; TRBD2 matches at 10 bases. V dropped 3 bases and J dropped 7; count of bases not matched to a gene: 9. Germline V lookup: CDR1 WSHSY, CDR2 SAAADI. The length of the CDR3 is 15 residues. CDR3 region: CASSERLAGEEEQYF. The CDR3 DNA sequence: TGCGCCAGCAGTGAAAGGCTAGCGGGGGAGGAGGAGCAGTACTTC.

The V and J genes are TRBV18 and TRBJ1-6; 7 bases agree with TRBD1. J lost 4 bases, V lost 3 bases, and 6 bases had no gene match. Germline V gene sequence: CDR1 KGHSH, CDR2 LQKENI. This CDR3 has 16 amino acids. The CDR3 sequence is CASSPQRTGYNSPLHF. DNA of the CDR3: TGTGCCAGCTCACCCCAAAGGACAGGTTATAATTCACCCCTCCACTTT.

This clone was detected once. This chain connects TRBV6-5 to TRBJ1-6, with 7 bases lining up with TRBD1. Germline V gene data show CDR1 as MNHEY and CDR2 as SVGAGI. Unmatched junction bases numbered 2, after V lost 6 bases and J lost 0 bases. The CDR3 sequence is 15 residues long. This chain's CDR3 is CASRGQISYNSPLHF. CDR3 bases: TGTGCCAGCAGGGGACAGATCTCCTATAATTCACCCCTCCACTTT.

The chain employs TRBV2 and TRBJ1-5; D remains unclear. Per germline, CDR1 SNHLY and CDR2 FYNNEI. The CDR3 is 12 residues long. Trimming cost V 3 bases and J 6 bases, with 6 bases left between them. The DNA for the CDR3 is TGTGCCAGCAGTGATGAGGGTCAGCCCCAGCATTTT. Amino acids: CASSDEGQPQHF.

This chain joins TRBV5-1 and TRBJ1-3; no reliable D call. The CDR3 length is 14 residues. Germline CDR1 and CDR2: SGHRS and YFSETQ. V was shortened by 4 bases and J by 0 bases, with 8 bases between the two germline ends. DNA of the CDR3: TGCGCCAGCAGCCGAGACACCTCTGGAAACACCATATATTTT. Translated: CASSRDTSGNTIYF.

The chain has TRBV2 and TRBJ2-3; no firm D call. This CDR3 is 13 amino acids long. V lost 9 bases, J lost 2 bases, and 12 bases lay in between. Germline V gene sequence: CDR1 SNHLY, CDR2 FYNNEI. The CDR3: CASIEDFTDTQYF. The DNA for the CDR3 is TGTGCCAGTATCGAGGATTTCACAGATACGCAGTATTTT.

The chain links TRBV14 to TRBJ1-1; possibly TRBD1 for D (6 bases). The germline CDR1 and CDR2 sequences are SGHDN and FVKESK. CDR3 length: 13 residues. Trimming stripped 4 bases from V and 2 bases from J, with 8 bases between. The CDR3 DNA reads TGTGCCAGCAGCCGGACAGAAAACACTGAAGCTTTCTTT. It encodes CASSRTENTEAFF.

CDR3 in DNA: TGTGCCAGCAGCTTAGGGACAGCCGAAAAACTGTTTTTT. This translates into CASSLGTAEKLFF. The chain carries TRBV11-2 and TRBJ1-4; D perhaps matches TRBD1 (6 bases). The CDR3 has 13 amino acids. Germline CDR1 reads SGHAT; CDR2 reads FQNNGV. Between the trimmed V and J ends, which lost 1 base and 8 bases, there was a span of 8 bases.

The genes are TRBV5-5 and TRBJ1-1; no definite D call. CDR1 is SGHKS and CDR2 is YYEKEE in the germline V gene (reference sequence). V lost 3 bases and J 2 bases, leaving 14 bases between the germline ends. This CDR3 spans 15 amino acids. For the CDR3, the DNA is TGTGCCAGCAGCTCATCAAACTCAGGAAACACTGAAGCTTTCTTT. This sequence encodes CASSSSNSGNTEAFF.

This clone was detected only once. The chain employs TRBV10-3 and TRBJ2-1; D may be TRBD1 (5 bases). CDR1 and CDR2 (germline): ENHRY, SYGVKD. The V end was cut by 2 bases, the J end by 15 bases, with 14 bases between. The CDR3 is 12 amino acids. Written as DNA, the CDR3 is TGTGCCATCAGTGAGAGAACAGGTATACGGTTCTTC. It yields the protein CAISERTGIRFF.

The CDR3 region has the DNA TGTGCCAGCACCCGCGGTTTCACCTATAATTCACCCCTCCACTTT. Its protein is CASTRGFTYNSPLHF. This chain uses TRBV6-5 with TRBJ1-6; D not resolved. Deletions cut 7 bases from V and 2 bases from J, with 12 bases between. The CDR3 totals 15 residues. Looked up from germline, CDR1 is MNHEY and CDR2 is SVGAGI.

This chain links TRBV7-3 with TRBJ2-3; D perhaps matches TRBD1 (6 bases). V was clipped by 5 bases and J by 5 bases, with 14 bases between them. This CDR3 has 14 residues. Germline V lookup: CDR1 SGHTA, CDR2 FQGTGA. CDR3 sequence reads: CASSPTGYEDTQYF. Here the CDR3 DNA reads TGTGCCAGCAGCCCCACAGGGTATGAAGATACGCAGTATTTT.

The chain uses TRBV4-1 and TRBJ2-1; 9 nucleotides match TRBD2. The CDR3 extends over 18 amino acids. The ends lost 1 base at V and 1 base at J; junction bases unmatched: 8. Germline V gene data show CDR1 as MGHRA and CDR2 as YSYEKL. The CDR3 is CASSQGRAGGGSYNEQFF. The CDR3 region has the DNA TGCGCCAGCAGCCAAGGGCGAGCGGGGGGAGGGTCCTACAATGAGCAGTTCTTC.

The chain links TRBV28 to TRBJ2-1; TRBD1 might be the D (6 bases). Deletions cut 6 bases from V and 10 bases from J, with 13 bases between. The CDR3 is 12 amino acids. The germline V gene encodes CDR1 MDHEN and CDR2 SYDVKM. CDR3 nucleotides: TGTGCCAGCAGGATACAGGGTCGAGAGCAGTTCTTC. Translating gives CASRIQGREQFF.

V gene TRBV12-3 or TRBV12-4 combines with J gene TRBJ1-2, with a weak D call TRBD1 (6 bases). This CDR3 contains 13 residues. Trimming removed 4 bases from V and 6 bases from J, with 12 bases in between. CDR3 nucleotides: TGTGCCAGCAGTTCCGGGACAAGAAATGGCTACACCTTC. It yields the protein CASSSGTRNGYTF.

The rearrangement uses TRBV6-5 and TRBJ2-5; TRBD1 might be the D (5 bases). The germline CDR1 and CDR2 sequences are MNHEY and SVGAGI. CDR3 length: 15 residues. V lost 2 bases to trimming and J lost 5 bases, with 15 bases between them. The CDR3 sequence is CASSYGVGAGETQYF. The DNA of the CDR3 is TGTGCCAGCAGTTACGGGGTAGGGGCAGGGGAGACCCAGTACTTC.